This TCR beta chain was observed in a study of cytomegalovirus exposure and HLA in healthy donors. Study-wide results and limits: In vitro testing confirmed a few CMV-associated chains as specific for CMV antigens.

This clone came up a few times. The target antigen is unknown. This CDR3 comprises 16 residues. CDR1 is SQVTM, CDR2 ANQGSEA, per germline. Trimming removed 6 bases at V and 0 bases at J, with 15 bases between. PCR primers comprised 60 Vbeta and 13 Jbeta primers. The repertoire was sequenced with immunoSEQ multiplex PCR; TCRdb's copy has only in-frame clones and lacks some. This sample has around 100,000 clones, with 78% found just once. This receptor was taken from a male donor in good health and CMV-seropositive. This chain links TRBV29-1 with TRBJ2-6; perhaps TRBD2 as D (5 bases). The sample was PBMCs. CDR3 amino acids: CSVMTEVGSGANVLTF. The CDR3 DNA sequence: TGCAGCGTGATGACGGAGGTGGGCTCTGGGGCCAACGTCCTGACTTTC.